These 4 T cell receptor beta chains came from one sample sequenced in a study of T-cell memory formation after mild COVID-19. MiXCR, applied by TCRdb to the 5' RACE reads, yields one record per CDR3 protein. The table records roughly 510,000 distinct CDR3 sequences, 17% of them present only once. Specimen: PBMCs or a T cell subset sorted from them (not recorded which). These receptors came from an adult woman who had mild COVID-19 (a few samples of this study predate the infection). Cell type and time point are not known.

This clonotype was counted at least ten times. The chain combines TRBV7-9 with TRBJ2-1; D gene unclear. V shed 0 bases and J shed 6 bases, with 15 bases lying between them. This CDR3 region has 16 residues. Germline V gene data show CDR1 as SEHNR and CDR2 as FQNEAQ (reference sequence). CDR3 DNA sequence: TGTGCCAGCAGCTTAGCGTGGCTAGAAATTGTCAATGAGCAGTTCTTC. The encoded protein is CASSLAWLEIVNEQFF.

This clonotype has just one count. The J gene is TRBJ1-5, the V gene TRBV30; 7 bases match TRBD1. The CDR3 extends over 14 amino acids. V lost 0 bases, J lost 7 bases, and 6 bases stayed unmatched. The germline CDR1 and CDR2 sequences are GTSNPN and SVGIG (reference sequence). The CDR3 DNA reads TGTGCCTGGAGTGTAGGGACAGTAGGCCAGCCCCAGCATTTT. Translating gives CAWSVGTVGQPQHF.

The chain joins TRBV11-2 to TRBJ2-7; TRBD2 matches 11 bases. Germline lookup yields CDR1 SGHAT and CDR2 FQNNGV. The CDR3 is 16 residues long. The V gene end was trimmed by 1 base and the J gene end by 4 bases; junction bases not matched to a gene: 6. Here the CDR3 reads CASSLGSGGGGYEQYF. DNA for the CDR3: TGTGCCAGCAGCTTAGGTAGCGGGGGGGGGGGGTACGAGCAGTACTTC.

V gene TRBV19 combines with J gene TRBJ2-3; TRBD1 agrees at 8 bases. Germline V gene sequence: CDR1 LNHDA, CDR2 SQIVND (reference sequence). V lost 2 bases, J lost 1 base, and 11 bases stayed unmatched. The CDR3 spans 18 residues. CDR3 nucleotide sequence: TGTGCCAGTAGTATAATTGGACAGGGAATAGTTGGCACAGATACGCAGTATTTT. Its protein product is CASSIIGQGIVGTDTQYF.